This T cell receptor (beta chain) was profiled in a study of T cells in localized non-small cell lung cancer. Assay: immunoSEQ multiplex PCR; the TCRdb copy retains only in-frame clones and omits some. The sample records 45,000 or so clones, around nine tenths being singletons. Study findings and constraints: Uninvolved nearby lung showed the greatest T cell clonality, exceeding that found in tumor. Appearance in adjacent lung was seen for a median 57 of the top 100 tumor clones. The study linked higher blood T cell density to longer overall survival.

J lost 3 bases, V lost 3 bases, and 6 bases had no gene match. The CDR3 extends over 17 amino acids. CDR1 is MDHEN, CDR2 SYDVKM, per germline. Comment on this clone: Its specificity is not known.

The sample here was PBMCs, taken before any cancer treatment. The chain employs TRBV28 and TRBJ1-4, with 11 bases matching TRBD1. This receptor was taken from a woman aged 40 to 75 with stage II lung adenocarcinoma. The CDR3 loop reads CASSFRGQGAPNEKLFF. The CDR3 nucleotides are TGTGCCAGCAGTTTTCGAGGACAGGGGGCACCTAATGAAAAACTGTTTTTT.